This T cell receptor (beta chain) is drawn from a study of OX40 agonist ivuxolimab in advanced cancers. Study-level information: Patients' therapy was ivuxolimab, an antibody that acts as an agonist of OX40 (CD134).

About this clone itself: Its matching antigen is unknown.

The data were produced by immunoSEQ multiplex PCR, yet TCRdb's version contains in-frame clones alone and is incomplete. The sample lists around 70,000 clones; about 85% were seen once. Study conclusions and caveats: Nonresponders, in some cases, also had low normalized T-cell clonal expansion. Clonal expansion from baseline to week 6 occurred in both CD4+ and CD8+ T cells.

The sequences come from CD4+ or CD8+ T cells sorted from blood, collected in a trial of the OX40 agonist ivuxolimab. The sequence was obtained from an adult with an advanced solid tumor such as melanoma, head and neck, liver or kidney cancer.

The CDR3 DNA sequence: TGTGCCAGCAGCTGGGACAGGGGGACCACCTACGAGCAGTACGTC. Translation: CASSWDRGTTYEQYV. This chain links TRBV5-6 with TRBJ2-7; 11 bases fit TRBD1. With V trimmed by 3 bases and J by 2 bases, 4 bases remained unmatched. Per germline, CDR1 SGHDT and CDR2 YYEEEE. The CDR3 has 15 residues.